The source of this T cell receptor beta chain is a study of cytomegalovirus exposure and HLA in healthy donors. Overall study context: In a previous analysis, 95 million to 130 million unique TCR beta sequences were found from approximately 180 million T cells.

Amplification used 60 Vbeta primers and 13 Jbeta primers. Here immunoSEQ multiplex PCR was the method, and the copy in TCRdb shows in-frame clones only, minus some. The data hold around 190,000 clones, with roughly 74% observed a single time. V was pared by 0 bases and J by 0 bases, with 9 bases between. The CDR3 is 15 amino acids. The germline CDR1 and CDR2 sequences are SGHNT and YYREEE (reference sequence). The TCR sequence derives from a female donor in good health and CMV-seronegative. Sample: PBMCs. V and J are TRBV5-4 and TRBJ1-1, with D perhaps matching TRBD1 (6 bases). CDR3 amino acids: CASSLEGTLNTEAFF. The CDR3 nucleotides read TGTGCCAGCAGCTTGGAAGGGACACTGAACACTGAAGCTTTCTTT. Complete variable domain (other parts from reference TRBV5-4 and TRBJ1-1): ETGVTQSPTHLIKTRGQQVTLRCSSQSGHNTVSWYQQALGQGPQFIFQYYREEENGRGNFPPRFSGLQFPNYSSELNVNALELDDSALYLCASSLEGTLNTEAFFGQGTRLTVV.